This T cell receptor (beta chain) originates from a study of tumor-infiltrating lymphocytes in primary liver carcinoma. J was trimmed by 6 bases and V by 2 bases; bases with no gene match: 7. This CDR3 comprises 16 residues. Germline-derived CDR1 and CDR2 are SGHAT and FQNNGV. TCR beta cDNA came from approximately 0.55 ug total RNA, primed with a constant-region primer. Three nested multiplex PCR rounds, a slightly modified ARM-PCR method, built the TCR beta libraries. Amplification in the first two PCR rounds was performed using TRBV1-TRBV30 forward primers and a C-beta reverse primer for 10 cycles each. MiXCR, applied by TCRdb to the multiplex PCR reads, yields one record per CDR3 protein. The data hold around 80,000 distinct CDR3 sequences, with roughly 69% observed a single time. Taking about 17-32 mg of unsorted bulk tissue, the authors co-extracted RNA and DNA. This clonotype was detected only a few times.

Sequences were obtained from tumor-adjacent normal liver tissue. The rearrangement uses TRBV11-2 and TRBJ2-1; 10 bases agree with TRBD2. The clonotype originates from a man aged 35-49 years with primary liver carcinoma and hepatitis B virus infection. The CDR3 sequence: CASSLPPSGSSNEQFF. CDR3 in DNA: TGTGCCAGCAGCTTACCTCCTAGCGGGAGTAGCAATGAGCAGTTCTTC.